The rows below give T cell receptor beta chains drawn from one sample of a study of T cell responses to AZD1222 COVID-19 vaccine. Only in-frame clones appear in the TCRdb table, and some are missing; sequencing was by immunoSEQ multiplex PCR. The sample gives about 81,000 clones, approximately 86% of which show up once; 5.5% to 6% is in the top ten. The starting material was peripheral blood, obtained 28 days after the second AZD1222 dose. Receptors originate from an adult who received the AZD1222 COVID-19 vaccine. The CDR3 runs from the conserved cysteine through the conserved F or W. D genes are given only for firm matches. Only some rows state a clone size, as once, few, many or a class for expanded clones.

V,size,J,D,DNA,CDR3
TRBV24-1,-,TRBJ2-2,TRBD2,TGTGCCACCGGCCCCGCTAGCGGGAGGGGTTACACCGGGGAGCTGTTTTTT,CATGPASGRGYTGELFF
TRBV5-8,once,TRBJ2-1,TRBD2,TGTGCCAGCAGCTTGCCTTTTGGACTAGCGGGGGGAGGTATCACCAATGAGCAGTTCTTC,CASSLPFGLAGGGITNEQFF
TRBV19,-,TRBJ2-7,-,TGTGCCAGTAGTCCCGGTGGACGGAGCAAAGCCTACGAGCAGTACTTC,CASSPGGRSKAYEQYF
TRBV7-9,few,TRBJ1-1,-,TGTGCCAGCAGCTTCAGGGAGAACACTGAAGCTTTCTTT,CASSFRENTEAFF
TRBV4-1,once,TRBJ1-4,-,TGCGCCAGCAGCCAAGAGTCGAGCGGGTTTAGTGAAAAACTGTTTTTT,CASSQESSGFSEKLFF
TRBV5-4,-,TRBJ2-5,TRBD2,TGTGCCAGCAGCTTAACTAGCGGGGGGGCGAAGACCCAGTACTTC,CASSLTSGGAKTQYF
TRBV5-1,-,TRBJ2-1,-,TGCGCCAGCACCCAATCGGGCCTGATTGAGCAGTTCTTC,CASTQSGLIEQFF
TRBV28,-,TRBJ1-5,-,TGTGCCAGCACGGGGGTGGGGGCCGGCAATCAGCCCCAGCATTTT,CASTGVGAGNQPQHF
TRBV30,few,TRBJ1-6,-,TGTGCCTGGAGTGTAGACAGTAATAATTCACCCCTCCACTTT,CAWSVDSNNSPLHF
TRBV30,-,TRBJ2-7,-,TGTGCCTGGAGGCCCAGGGGCTCTCGGGGGGACGAGCAGTACTTC,CAWRPRGSRGDEQYF
TRBV5-1,once,TRBJ2-3,-,TGCGCCAGCAGCGAGTCGGTAGTGGGGCAGAAAGATACGCAGTATTTT,CASSESVVGQKDTQYF
TRBV7-9,-,TRBJ2-3,-,TGTGCCAGCAGCCTCTCGCCCACAGATACGCAGTATTTT,CASSLSPTDTQYF
TRBV30,-,TRBJ1-4,TRBD1,TGTGCCTGGAGTCCAGGGGGTTTGGGTTCTAATGAAAAACTGTTTTTT,CAWSPGGLGSNEKLFF
TRBV28,-,TRBJ1-4,TRBD1,TGTGCCAGCAGGTCGCGGACAGGGGGTTATGAAAAACTGTTTTTT,CASRSRTGGYEKLFF
TRBV12-3/TRBV12-4,-,TRBJ1-2,-,TGTGCCAGCAGTCGTTCCCCAGGCGTCGGCTACACCTTC,CASSRSPGVGYTF
TRBV28,-,TRBJ2-5,TRBD2,TGTGCCAGCAGTTCCCTAGCGGGAGGACTAAAGACCCAGTACTTC,CASSSLAGGLKTQYF
TRBV7-9,-,TRBJ2-5,TRBD1,TGTGCCAGCAGCTTTTCGACAGGGGGGACCCAGTACTTC,CASSFSTGGTQYF
TRBV28,once,TRBJ1-2,TRBD1,TGTGCCAGCAGGACAGGGGTTGACAATGGCTACACCTTC,CASRTGVDNGYTF
TRBV19,-,TRBJ1-1,TRBD1,TGTGCCAGTAACAATGGACGACAGGGGTTGAACACTGAAGCTTTCTTT,CASNNGRQGLNTEAFF
TRBV24-1,-,TRBJ2-7,TRBD1,TGTGCCACCAGTGGTGGACAGGGGGCCACCTACGAGCAGTACTTC,CATSGGQGATYEQYF
TRBV19,-,TRBJ2-2,TRBD2,TGTGCCAGTAGGCCGGGGGGCACCGGGGAGCTGTTTTTT,CASRPGGTGELFF
TRBV5-1,-,TRBJ2-7,-,TGCGCCAGCAGCTTGGGTCAGCAGGCCTACGAGCAGTACTTC,CASSLGQQAYEQYF
TRBV6-5,-,TRBJ1-6,-,TGTGCCAGCAGTAATGAGGGGACACTTTCACCCCTCCACTTT,CASSNEGTLSPLHF
TRBV7-2,-,TRBJ2-7,-,TGTGCCAGCAGCTTAGACTTAACCTACGAGCAGTACTTC,CASSLDLTYEQYF
TRBV19,-,TRBJ2-5,TRBD1,TGTGCCAGTAGTACTCATCCCCAGGGGGCTAGGGAGACCCAGTACTTC,CASSTHPQGARETQYF
TRBV5-4,-,TRBJ2-1,TRBD2,TGTGCCAGCACCACATTACTAGCGGGGAATCGGGCCTACAATGAGCAGTTCTTC,CASTTLLAGNRAYNEQFF
TRBV7-9,-,TRBJ2-7,-,TGTGCCAGCAGCTTAGCGCTTGCCACGATCAGCTCCTACGAGCAGTACTTC,CASSLALATISSYEQYF
TRBV5-1,once,TRBJ2-1,TRBD1,TGCGCCAGCAGCCCGGGACAGGGGTACAATGAGCAGTTCTTC,CASSPGQGYNEQFF
TRBV28,-,TRBJ2-1,-,TGTGCCAGCAGCCCCCCTATGGGGAGGAGCTCCTACAATGAGCAGTTCTTC,CASSPPMGRSSYNEQFF
TRBV5-1,-,TRBJ1-2,TRBD1,TGCGCCAGCAGCTTGGCAGGGCTAGACAGGGCCTCCCCACGATCTGGCTACACCTTC,CASSLAGLDRASPRSGYTF
TRBV10-3,-,TRBJ2-1,TRBD1,TGTGCCATCAGTACTACCGGGACAGAGGTTTACAATGAGCAGTTCTTC,CAISTTGTEVYNEQFF